Following are 15 T cell receptor beta chains from one sample sequenced in a study of molecular identifiers for immune sequencing clone quantification. TCRdb re-called the PCR reads through MiXCR, storing one row per CDR3 protein. The data contain 400,000 to 600,000 distinct CDR3 sequences, about a fifth of them seen just once; the ten biggest clones take up 0.65% to 0.95%. The sequenced material came from naive CD8+ T cells from blood, with Jurkat cell RNA spiked in. Subset defined: FACS-sorted CD8+CD4-CCR7+CD45RA+ naive T cells. All receptors derive from a human donor in good health. Some libraries in this study had Jurkat cell RNA spiked in.

The V gene is TRBV4-1, the J gene TRBJ2-2; tentatively, D is TRBD2 (6 bases). Germline V gene data show CDR1 as MGHRA and CDR2 as YSYEKL. CDR3 length: 16 residues. V lost 0 bases and J lost 5, with 13 bases in between. CDR3 nucleotide sequence: TGCGCCAGCAGCCAAGATATGAACGCGGGGACCGGGGAGCTGTTTTTT. Translated: CASSQDMNAGTGELFF.

V usage is TRBV30 and J usage is TRBJ2-3; 10 positions agree with TRBD2. The CDR3 is 14 amino acids. Per the germline V gene, CDR1 is GTSNPN and CDR2 is SVGIG (reference sequence). The V segment lost 3 bases and the J segment 5 bases; nucleotides outside the gene matches: 5. The CDR3 bases are TGTGCCTGGAGCACCAGCGGGGGGGGAGATACGCAGTATTTT. Translating gives CAWSTSGGGDTQYF.

Details on this clonotype: A read error may be the cause here, since a much bigger clone is one base away. V usage is TRBV5-4 and J usage is TRBJ1-3; TRBD1 matches at 10 bases. Per the germline V gene, CDR1 is SGHNT and CDR2 is YYREEE (reference sequence). This CDR3 region has 16 residues. The CDR3 loop reads CASSSRQGADGTTIYF. The CDR3 coding sequence is TGTGCCAGCAGCTCACGACAGGGGGCTGATGGAACCACCATATATTTT.

V is TRBV4-3 and J is TRBJ2-3; D may be TRBD1 (6 bases). The CDR3 runs to 15 residues. Trimming pared 0 bases from V and 7 bases from J, leaving 14 bases between. From germline, CDR1 is LGHNA and CDR2 YSLEER. CDR3 nucleotide sequence: TGCGCCAGCAGCCAAGATACAGGGACACCAAATACGCAGTATTTT. Translation gives CASSQDTGTPNTQYF.

As regards this clonotype: This likely came from a read error, as a far larger clone is one base away. As the CDR3 is not closed by the conserved phenylalanine or tryptophan, this likely results from a read error. The chain couples TRBV20-1 to TRBJ1-1; possibly TRBD1 for D (6 bases). The V end was cut by 6 bases, the J end by 8 bases, with 10 bases between. This CDR3 has 10 residues. In germline, CDR1 is DFQATT, CDR2 SNEGSKA (reference sequence). CDR3 bases: TGCAGTGCGACGGACAGAGAAGCTTTCTCT. It is translated as CSATDREAFS.

J is TRBJ2-7 and V is TRBV7-9; maybe TRBD1 (5 bases). This CDR3 is 16 amino acids long. CDR1 is SEHNR, CDR2 FQNEAQ, per germline (reference sequence). V shed 5 bases and J shed 4 bases, with 21 bases lying between them. The CDR3 loop reads CASSDFRQGSGYEQYF. DNA for the CDR3: TGTGCCAGCAGCGATTTTCGTCAGGGCTCAGGGTACGAGCAGTACTTC.

This clonotype has more than one count but fewer than ten. The chain recombines TRBV27 with TRBJ2-7, with 8 positions matching TRBD1. CDR3 size: 14 residues. Germline V lookup: CDR1 MNHEY, CDR2 SMNVEV (reference sequence). After removal of 4 bases from V and 10 bases from J, the junction contained 12 bases not matched to a gene. CDR3 in amino acids: CASSSIPFGQGQYF. CDR3 DNA: TGTGCCAGCAGTTCAATCCCCTTCGGACAGGGACAGTACTTC.

This rearrangement joins TRBV4-2 to TRBJ2-2, with 16 bases matching TRBD2. The germline CDR1 and CDR2 sequences are LGHNA and YNFKEQ. V was pared by 2 bases and J by 6 bases, with 9 bases of the junction left unmatched. This CDR3 is built from 19 residues. For the CDR3, the DNA is TGTGCCAGCAGCCAACTCCCGGGACTAGCGGGAGGGCCAGCCGGGGAGCTGTTTTTT. It translates to CASSQLPGLAGGPAGELFF.

There are a few counts of this clonotype. The V gene is TRBV6-6, the J gene TRBJ2-7; possible D gene TRBD1, 6 bases. V was trimmed by 6 bases and J by 0 bases, leaving 12 bases between them. Germline V gene lookup returns CDR1 MNHNY and CDR2 SVGAGI (reference sequence). This CDR3 spans 14 amino acids. In DNA, the CDR3 is TGTGCCAGCAGGCACAGGGAAAACTCCTACGAGCAGTACTTC. It is translated as CASRHRENSYEQYF.

This clonotype was detected many times. The chain recombines TRBV4-3 with TRBJ2-4; TRBD2 matches at 8 bases. Germline CDR1 and CDR2: LGHNA and YSLEER. The CDR3 is made up of 18 amino acids. With V trimmed by 0 bases and J by 3 bases, 10 bases remained unmatched. The CDR3 loop reads CASSQDFEAGVVKNIQYF. The CDR3 coding sequence is TGCGCCAGCAGCCAAGATTTTGAAGCGGGAGTGGTCAAAAACATTCAGTACTTC.

This clonotype was seen ten or more times. Its ends do not fully match the called genes, so a read error is possible. This chain uses TRBV6-6 with TRBJ1-5; no firm D call. CDR1 and CDR2 from the germline V gene are MNHNY and SVGAGI (reference sequence). The CDR3 has 14 amino acids. The CDR3 DNA reads TGTGCCAGCACCCGGAATAAAGGCAACCAGCCCCAGCATTTT. This encodes CASTRNKGNQPQHF.

V and J are TRBV9 and TRBJ2-7; 10 nucleotides line up with TRBD2. The trim removed 0 bases at V and 2 bases at J, leaving 11 bases unmatched. The CDR3 spans 18 residues. Per germline, CDR1 SGDLS and CDR2 YYNGEE. In nucleotides, the CDR3 is TGTGCCAGCAGCGTAGACGTCTCGGCCGGACTAGCGGCCTACGAGCAGTACTTC. This sequence encodes CASSVDVSAGLAAYEQYF.

This clonotype was seen many times. The V gene is TRBV29-1, the J gene TRBJ2-5; a possible D gene is TRBD2 (5 bases). The germline V gene has CDR1 SQVTM and CDR2 ANQGSEA. With 3 bases removed from V and 1 base from J, the gap between germline ends came to 12 bases. The length of the CDR3 is 14 residues. For the CDR3, the DNA is TGCAGCGTTGATATAGGGAGTGGCCAAGAGACCCAGTACTTC. Translating gives CSVDIGSGQETQYF.

This clonotype has just a few counts. This CDR3 reads CASSLFGADVYGYTF. Here the CDR3 DNA reads TGTGCCAGCAGCTTATTTGGGGCGGACGTCTATGGCTACACCTTC. V and J are TRBV7-9 and TRBJ1-2; TRBD1 is a possible D gene (5 bases). Germline values: CDR1 SEHNR, CDR2 FQNEAQ (reference sequence). The CDR3 loop spans 15 amino acids. V lost 2 bases and J 4 bases, leaving 14 bases between the germline ends.

V and J are TRBV9 and TRBJ2-5; D possibly matches TRBD1 or TRBD2 (6 bases each). CDR1 and CDR2 from the germline V gene are SGDLS and YYNGEE. CDR3 size: 17 residues. Trimming took 3 bases from V and 3 from J, leaving 21 bases between them. CDR3: CASSAHGGWVGEETQYF. The DNA of the CDR3 is TGTGCCAGCAGCGCCCACGGGGGCTGGGTGGGAGAAGAGACCCAGTACTTC.